A selection of T cell receptor beta chains follows, all from one sample in a study of CD8 T cells in ankylosing spondylitis. One entry per CDR3 protein, called by TCRdb with MiXCR from the 5' RACE reads. The sample has hundreds of thousands of distinct CDR3 sequences, over 9.5% seen once. What was sequenced was blood, either unsorted or a sorted T cell fraction (not recorded which). The receptors here all came from a male donor with ankylosing spondylitis. Each CDR3 is given with its conserved first and last residue. D genes are given only for firm matches. The size entry is marked missing in some rows and otherwise reads once, few, many or a size class.

TRBJ1-5	-	TRBV28	-	CASTPGQGFNQPQHF	TGTGCCAGCACCCCCGGTCAGGGGTTCAATCAGCCCCAGCATTTT
TRBJ1-2	-	TRBV5-6	few	CASTSRVQNGYTF	TGTGCCAGCACCTCGCGGGTCCAAAATGGCTACACCTTC
TRBJ1-1	-	TRBV6-1	-	CASLLRNSLNTEAFF	TGTGCCAGCCTCCTTAGGAACTCCTTGAACACTGAAGCTTTCTTT
TRBJ1-4	-	TRBV20-1	many	CSARDPRTGEKLFF	TGCAGTGCTAGAGATCCCCGGACGGGCGAAAAACTGTTTTTT
TRBJ2-3	-	TRBV5-4	-	CASSGYRADTQYF	TGTGCCAGCAGCGGCTACAGGGCAGATACGCAGTATTTT
TRBJ2-6	-	TRBV6-1	few	CASTPLRDSGANVLTF	TGTGCCAGCACCCCCCTAAGGGACTCTGGGGCCAACGTCCTGACTTTC
TRBJ2-5	-	TRBV6-6	-	CATGTGWKTQYF	TGTGCCACCGGAACAGGGTGGAAGACCCAGTACTTC
TRBJ1-2	-	TRBV4-3	-	CASSHWPPNYGYTF	TGCGCCAGCAGCCACTGGCCTCCTAACTATGGCTACACCTTC
TRBJ1-3	TRBD1	TRBV30	-	CAWSTGTARRNTIYF	TGTGCCTGGAGTACTGGGACAGCCCGACGAAACACCATATATTTT
TRBJ2-1	-	TRBV7-8	-	CASSLMDNEQFF	TGTGCCAGCAGCTTGATGGACAATGAGCAGTTCTTC
TRBJ2-7	-	TRBV7-2	-	CASSLRGLRGEQYF	TGTGCCAGCAGCTTAAGAGGACTGAGGGGCGAGCAGTACTTC
TRBJ2-5	TRBD1	TRBV11-3	few	CASSSTGDGEETQYF	TGTGCCAGCAGCTCCACAGGGGATGGGGAAGAGACCCAGTACTTC
TRBJ2-7	TRBD2	TRBV6-2/TRBV6-3	-	CASSSTGTSSEQYF	TGTGCCAGCAGTTCCACCGGGACTAGCTCCGAGCAGTACTTC
TRBJ1-2	-	TRBV7-2	many	CASSLSWTRGYTF	TGTGCCAGCAGCTTAAGTTGGACCCGTGGCTACACCTTC
TRBJ2-5	TRBD2	TRBV29-1	many	CSVHSRGRTQYF	TGCAGCGTCCACTCTCGCGGGAGGACCCAGTACTTC
TRBJ1-5	-	TRBV5-1	-	CASSLDRADQPQHF	TGCGCCAGCAGCTTGGACAGGGCTGATCAGCCCCAGCATTTT
TRBJ1-1	-	TRBV12-3/TRBV12-4	many	CASSYNGNTEAFF	TGTGCCAGCAGTTATAACGGGAACACTGAAGCTTTCTTT
TRBJ2-7	TRBD1	TRBV18	few	CASSSPDRASYEQYF	TGTGCCAGCTCATCCCCAGACAGGGCATCCTACGAGCAGTACTTC
TRBJ2-3	-	TRBV6-1	few	CASSFKRTDTQYF	TGTGCCAGCAGCTTCAAACGCACAGATACGCAGTATTTT
TRBJ1-5	-	TRBV15	many	CATSSSPLSPQHF	TGTGCCACCAGCTCCTCGCCCTTGTCGCCCCAGCATTTT
TRBJ1-6	-	TRBV6-4	many	CASRAQSYNSPLHF	TGTGCCAGCAGGGCCCAGAGCTATAATTCACCCCTCCACTTT
TRBJ2-2	-	TRBV9	-	CASSVGTGTGELFF	TGTGCCAGCAGCGTAGGGACGGGCACCGGGGAGCTGTTTTTT
TRBJ2-5	-	TRBV7-6	few	CASSLGVGTNQETQYF	TGTGCCAGCAGCTTAGGGGTGGGGACGAACCAAGAGACCCAGTACTTC
TRBJ1-6	-	TRBV20-1	few	CSARASIRNSPLHF	TGCAGTGCTAGGGCCTCGATTAGGAATTCACCCCTCCACTTT
TRBJ2-5	TRBD2	TRBV20-1	few	CSASSLAGGGETQYF	TGCAGTGCAAGTTCTCTAGCGGGGGGCGGGGAGACCCAGTACTTC
TRBJ1-3	-	TRBV5-1	many	CASSLNMGFSGNTIYF	TGCGCCAGCAGCTTGAACATGGGATTCTCTGGAAACACCATATATTTT
TRBJ2-7	-	TRBV27	-	CASRKTGLWYEQYF	TGTGCCAGCAGGAAGACAGGCCTTTGGTACGAGCAGTACTTC
TRBJ1-1	-	TRBV7-8	few	CASSIFNEAFF	TGTGCCAGCAGCATATTCAATGAAGCTTTCTTT
TRBJ2-7	TRBD1	TRBV20-1	few	CSARDPGQGSTYEQYF	TGCAGTGCTAGAGATCCAGGACAGGGCTCTACCTACGAGCAGTACTTC
TRBJ1-2	-	TRBV10-3	-	CAISDRTLNYGYTF	TGTGCCATCAGTGACCGAACCCTTAACTATGGCTACACCTTC
TRBJ2-5	TRBD1	TRBV10-3	many	CAISVRGQTQETQYF	TGTGCCATCAGTGTAAGGGGACAGACACAAGAGACCCAGTACTTC
TRBJ1-1	-	TRBV4-3	few	CASSQGRRNTEAFF	TGCGCCAGCAGCCAGGGACGACGGAACACTGAAGCTTTCTTT
TRBJ1-6	-	TRBV15	many	CATSRDRNSPLHF	TGTGCCACCAGCAGAGATCGAAATTCACCCCTCCACTTT
TRBJ2-7	-	TRBV20-1	many	CSARKDGYEQYF	TGCAGTGCTAGGAAAGACGGCTACGAGCAGTACTTC
TRBJ1-1	-	TRBV6-1	many	CASQHRVAGTEAFF	TGTGCCAGCCAGCACAGGGTAGCGGGCACTGAAGCTTTCTTT
TRBJ2-5	TRBD2	TRBV20-1	-	CSASNRGLAFETQYF	TGCAGTGCTAGCAACCGGGGACTAGCTTTTGAGACCCAGTACTTC
TRBJ2-5	-	TRBV2	-	CASSPDSGTQYF	TGTGCCAGCAGTCCGGACTCGGGGACCCAGTACTTC
TRBJ1-3	-	TRBV7-6	-	CASSRSGLLSGNTIYF	TGTGCCAGCAGCCGCTCGGGACTGCTCTCTGGAAACACCATATATTTT
TRBJ1-2	TRBD1	TRBV5-1	many	CASSPDRDYGYTF	TGCGCCAGCAGCCCTGACAGGGACTATGGCTACACCTTC
TRBJ1-2	TRBD1	TRBV5-1	few	CASSGTGQKGNYGYTF	TGCGCCAGCAGCGGAACGGGACAGAAGGGTAACTATGGCTACACCTTC
TRBJ1-2	-	TRBV29-1	many	CSVGRTDGYTF	TGCAGCGTGGGCCGTACAGATGGCTACACCTTC
TRBJ1-1	TRBD1	TRBV20-1	few	CSARTGTGMNTEAFF	TGCAGTGCTCGGACAGGGACGGGAATGAACACTGAAGCTTTCTTT
TRBJ1-1	-	TRBV29-1	-	CSVELRLRDTEAFF	TGCAGCGTTGAATTGAGGCTTCGGGACACTGAAGCTTTCTTT
TRBJ1-1	-	TRBV20-1	-	CSARDPQGSDTEAFF	TGCAGTGCTAGAGATCCTCAGGGGTCAGACACTGAAGCTTTCTTT
TRBJ2-1	-	TRBV7-2	many	CASSFDPFPFYNEQFF	TGTGCCAGCAGCTTTGATCCCTTCCCCTTCTACAATGAGCAGTTCTTC
TRBJ2-5	-	TRBV5-1	few	CASKADSQRETQYF	TGCGCCAGCAAGGCCGACAGTCAGCGAGAGACCCAGTACTTC
TRBJ1-6	-	TRBV2	-	CASSGERDSPLHF	TGTGCCAGCAGTGGCGAGCGGGATTCACCCCTCCACTTT
TRBJ2-7	-	TRBV20-1	many	CSARDSRSAYEQYF	TGCAGTGCTAGAGATTCCAGGTCGGCCTACGAGCAGTACTTC
TRBJ1-6	-	TRBV11-2	-	CASSSRRDAYNSPLHF	TGTGCCAGCAGCTCCCGCAGGGACGCCTATAATTCACCCCTCCACTTT
TRBJ1-1	-	TRBV20-1	many	CSARDLYGGYTEAFF	TGCAGTGCTAGAGATCTTTACGGGGGTTACACTGAAGCTTTCTTT
TRBJ1-1	-	TRBV6-5	many	CASSYGQSTEAFF	TGTGCCAGCAGTTACGGACAGAGCACTGAAGCTTTCTTT